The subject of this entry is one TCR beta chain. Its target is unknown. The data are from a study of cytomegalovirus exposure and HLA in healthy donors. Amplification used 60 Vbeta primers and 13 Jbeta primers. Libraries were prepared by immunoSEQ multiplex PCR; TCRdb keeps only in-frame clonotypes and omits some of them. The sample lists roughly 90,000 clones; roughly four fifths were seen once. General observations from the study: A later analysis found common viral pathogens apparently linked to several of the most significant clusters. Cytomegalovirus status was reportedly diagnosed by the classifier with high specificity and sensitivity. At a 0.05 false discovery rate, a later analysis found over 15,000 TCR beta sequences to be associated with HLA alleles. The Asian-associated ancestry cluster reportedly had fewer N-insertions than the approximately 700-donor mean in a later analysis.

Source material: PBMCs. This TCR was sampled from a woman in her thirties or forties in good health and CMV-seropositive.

This chain's CDR3 is CASSTLGEQFF. For the CDR3, the DNA is TGTGCCAGCAGCACACTAGGCGAGCAGTTCTTC. The rearrangement links TRBV7-8 to TRBJ2-1; weak D call: TRBD2 (5 bases). Germline lookup yields CDR1 SGHVS and CDR2 FQNEAQ. This CDR3 comprises 11 residues. Trimming left V 5 bases short and J 10 bases short, with 9 bases between. Full variable domain (missing parts from reference TRBV7-8 and TRBJ2-1): GAGVSQSPRYKVAKRGQDVALRCDPISGHVSLFWYQQALGQGPEFLTYFQNEAQLDKSGLPSDRFFAERPEGSVSTLKIQRTQQEDSAVYLCASSTLGEQFFGPGTRLTVL.